The rows below give T cell receptor beta chains drawn from one sample of a study of type 1 and type 2 diabetes patients. Using its own MiXCR run on the multiplex PCR reads, TCRdb lists one record per CDR3 protein. The sample yields about 290,000 distinct CDR3 sequences, roughly 44% seen once. Sequences were obtained from peripheral blood mononuclear cells (PBMCs). These TCRs come from a young man with type 2 diabetes. Each CDR3 is given with its conserved first and last residue. The order of the fields is D gene, V gene, J gene, clone size, CDR3 protein, CDR3 DNA. The D gene is left open where the match is weak. Not every row has a clone size; where given, it reads once, few, many or a size class.

d_call: -
v_call: TRBV5-1
j_call: TRBJ2-5
clone_size: -
cdr3_aa: CASSLSPSKETQYF
cdr3_nt: TGCGCCAGCAGCTTGTCCCCCAGTAAAGAGACCCAGTACTTC

d_call: -
v_call: TRBV6-1
j_call: TRBJ2-6
clone_size: many
cdr3_aa: CASSASGANVLTF
cdr3_nt: TGTGCCAGCAGTGCCTCTGGGGCCAACGTCCTGACTTTC

d_call: -
v_call: TRBV20-1
j_call: TRBJ2-1
clone_size: few
cdr3_aa: CSAVHGVDEQFF
cdr3_nt: TGCAGTGCTGTCCATGGAGTCGATGAGCAGTTCTTC

d_call: -
v_call: TRBV7-2
j_call: TRBJ2-7
clone_size: -
cdr3_aa: CASSTRAGPYEQYF
cdr3_nt: TGTGCCAGTAGCACGCGGGCAGGCCCCTACGAGCAGTACTTC

d_call: TRBD2
v_call: TRBV14
j_call: TRBJ2-3
clone_size: few
cdr3_aa: CASSQGGLLTDTQYF
cdr3_nt: TGTGCCAGCAGCCAAGGGGGACTACTCACAGATACGCAGTATTTT

d_call: -
v_call: TRBV28
j_call: TRBJ1-5
clone_size: -
cdr3_aa: CASTRDTRQPQHF
cdr3_nt: TGTGCCAGCACTCGGGACACGAGGCAGCCCCAGCATTTT

d_call: -
v_call: TRBV6-5
j_call: TRBJ1-1
clone_size: -
cdr3_aa: CASSPGPGWAFF
cdr3_nt: TGTGCCAGCAGTCCGGGACCGGGATGGGCTTTCTTT

d_call: TRBD1
v_call: TRBV6-1
j_call: TRBJ2-3
clone_size: -
cdr3_aa: CASSGVDRSTDTQYF
cdr3_nt: TGTGCCAGCAGTGGGGTGGACAGGAGCACAGATACGCAGTATTTT

d_call: -
v_call: TRBV19
j_call: TRBJ2-1
clone_size: -
cdr3_aa: CASTPGVHNERFF
cdr3_nt: TGTGCCAGTACCCCCGGGGTCCACAATGAGCGGTTCTTC

d_call: TRBD1
v_call: TRBV13
j_call: TRBJ2-1
clone_size: -
cdr3_aa: CASSPGTADNEQFF
cdr3_nt: TGTGCCAGCAGCCCAGGGACAGCGGACAATGAGCAGTTCTTC

d_call: -
v_call: TRBV5-1
j_call: TRBJ2-7
clone_size: few
cdr3_aa: CASGDGGPFYEQYF
cdr3_nt: TGCGCCAGCGGTGACGGGGGACCTTTCTACGAGCAGTACTTC

d_call: -
v_call: TRBV12-3/TRBV12-4
j_call: TRBJ2-5
clone_size: few
cdr3_aa: CASSLNPGETQYF
cdr3_nt: TGTGCCAGCAGTTTGAATCCAGGGGAGACCCAGTACTTC

d_call: -
v_call: TRBV15
j_call: TRBJ2-5
clone_size: -
cdr3_aa: CATSRVGIGETQYF
cdr3_nt: TGTGCCACCAGCAGAGTCGGGATAGGGGAGACCCAGTACTTC

d_call: TRBD2
v_call: TRBV4-3
j_call: TRBJ2-7
clone_size: -
cdr3_aa: CASSQVSGGALYEQYF
cdr3_nt: TGCGCCAGCAGCCAAGTTAGCGGGGGGGCTCTCTACGAGCAGTACTTC

d_call: -
v_call: TRBV20-1
j_call: TRBJ1-1
clone_size: -
cdr3_aa: CSATRAGLEAEAFF
cdr3_nt: TGCAGTGCTACAAGGGCGGGACTCGAAGCTGAAGCTTTCTTT

d_call: -
v_call: TRBV24-1
j_call: TRBJ2-1
clone_size: -
cdr3_aa: CATSVTAGRSYNEQFF
cdr3_nt: TGTGCCACCAGTGTTACCGCCGGACGCTCCTACAATGAGCAGTTCTTC

d_call: -
v_call: TRBV10-1
j_call: TRBJ1-2
clone_size: -
cdr3_aa: CASSGISDRKTSGYTF
cdr3_nt: TGCGCCAGCAGTGGGATTTCGGACAGAAAAACTTCCGGCTACACCTTC

d_call: -
v_call: TRBV2
j_call: TRBJ1-4
clone_size: few
cdr3_aa: CASSFTREKLFF
cdr3_nt: TGTGCCAGCAGCTTTACGCGTGAAAAACTGTTTTTT

d_call: -
v_call: TRBV6-6
j_call: TRBJ2-3
clone_size: few
cdr3_aa: CASSYSAGKADTQYF
cdr3_nt: TGTGCCAGCAGTTACTCTGCAGGGAAGGCAGATACGCAGTATTTT

d_call: -
v_call: TRBV20-1
j_call: TRBJ2-7
clone_size: once
cdr3_aa: CSATPQGRGYGQYF
cdr3_nt: TGCAGTGCGACCCCACAGGGAAGGGGCTACGGGCAGTACTTC

d_call: TRBD1
v_call: TRBV6-1
j_call: TRBJ1-2
clone_size: -
cdr3_aa: CAGTGTGSNYGYTF
cdr3_nt: TGTGCCGGGACCGGGACAGGTAGTAACTATGGCTACACCTTC

d_call: -
v_call: TRBV19
j_call: TRBJ1-2
clone_size: many
cdr3_aa: CASSTQADYGYTF
cdr3_nt: TGTGCCAGTAGTACGCAGGCGGACTATGGCTACACCTTC

d_call: TRBD2
v_call: TRBV7-3
j_call: TRBJ2-7
clone_size: -
cdr3_aa: CASSYTTDGGLAVKEQYF
cdr3_nt: TGTGCCAGCAGCTATACCACGGACGGCGGACTAGCTGTCAAAGAGCAGTACTTC

d_call: TRBD1
v_call: TRBV7-8
j_call: TRBJ1-2
clone_size: many
cdr3_aa: CASSLGTAAYGYTF
cdr3_nt: TGTGCCAGCAGCCTCGGGACAGCAGCCTATGGCTACACCTTC

d_call: -
v_call: TRBV7-2
j_call: TRBJ1-6
clone_size: many
cdr3_aa: CASSLTGSSLHF
cdr3_nt: TGTGCCAGCAGCTTAACCGGGTCATCCCTCCACTTT

d_call: TRBD2
v_call: TRBV7-3
j_call: TRBJ2-1
clone_size: -
cdr3_aa: CATSAPPSAGGRDEQFF
cdr3_nt: TGTGCCACCAGTGCCCCCCCCTCAGCGGGAGGACGGGATGAGCAGTTCTTC

d_call: TRBD1
v_call: TRBV9
j_call: TRBJ1-2
clone_size: -
cdr3_aa: CASRGQDPPNYGYTF
cdr3_nt: TGTGCCAGCAGGGGACAGGACCCACCTAACTATGGCTACACCTTC

d_call: TRBD2
v_call: TRBV19
j_call: TRBJ2-2
clone_size: -
cdr3_aa: CASSPSGVITGELFF
cdr3_nt: TGTGCCAGTAGTCCTAGCGGGGTGATCACCGGGGAGCTGTTTTTT

d_call: TRBD2
v_call: TRBV19
j_call: TRBJ2-1
clone_size: -
cdr3_aa: CASNDGSGSYNEQFF
cdr3_nt: TGTGCCAGTAATGACGGTAGCGGGAGCTACAATGAGCAGTTCTTC

d_call: -
v_call: TRBV2
j_call: TRBJ1-2
clone_size: -
cdr3_aa: CASSDGQGEGYTF
cdr3_nt: TGTGCCAGCAGTGATGGGCAGGGAGAAGGCTACACCTTC

d_call: -
v_call: TRBV2
j_call: TRBJ1-2
clone_size: many
cdr3_aa: CASSETVNYGYTF
cdr3_nt: TGTGCCAGCAGTGAAACAGTAAACTATGGCTACACCTTC

d_call: TRBD1
v_call: TRBV12-3/TRBV12-4
j_call: TRBJ2-5
clone_size: -
cdr3_aa: CASSPRTGLQETQYF
cdr3_nt: TGTGCCAGCAGTCCTAGGACAGGGCTCCAAGAGACCCAGTACTTC

d_call: -
v_call: TRBV25-1
j_call: TRBJ2-1
clone_size: once
cdr3_aa: CASYNDEQFF
cdr3_nt: TGTGCCAGTTATAACGACGAGCAGTTCTTC

d_call: -
v_call: TRBV6-1
j_call: TRBJ1-2
clone_size: -
cdr3_aa: CASSEDPGDYGYTF
cdr3_nt: TGTGCCAGCAGTGAAGATCCAGGGGACTATGGCTACACCTTC

d_call: TRBD1
v_call: TRBV30
j_call: TRBJ1-2
clone_size: -
cdr3_aa: CAWAGGYYGHTF
cdr3_nt: TGTGCCTGGGCAGGGGGGTACTATGGCCACACCTTC

d_call: -
v_call: TRBV28
j_call: TRBJ1-6
clone_size: -
cdr3_aa: CASQGSFTSPLHF
cdr3_nt: TGTGCCAGCCAAGGGAGCTTTACTTCACCCCTCCACTTT